The next 23 T cell receptor beta chains were all read from a single sample in a study of shared clonotypes between healthy human individuals. This table comes from immunoSEQ multiplex PCR, and its TCRdb copy is limited to in-frame clones, with some not included. Of approximately 1.5 million clones listed, around 98% were seen once; the top ten hold about 0.42%. Sequenced material: naive CD4+ T cells sorted from blood. Indicated subset: CD45RA+ positively selected. These TCRs come from a man aged 25 to 40 in good health.

The chain links TRBV6-1 to TRBJ2-1; perhaps TRBD2 as D (5 bases). This CDR3 spans 13 amino acids. CDR1 is MNHNS, CDR2 SASEGT, per germline. V lost 7 bases and J lost 6, with 13 bases in between. CDR3 in amino acids: CASKREAFNEQFF. CDR3 DNA: TGTGCCAGCAAGAGGGAAGCATTCAATGAGCAGTTCTTC.

The rearrangement uses TRBV25-1 and TRBJ2-3; 7 bases are a match to TRBD2. The CDR3 has 17 amino acids. Trimming cost V 3 bases and J 2 bases; bases outside gene matches: 11. Looked up from germline, CDR1 is MGHDK and CDR2 is SYGVNS. The CDR3 is CASSETGWREYTDTQYF. The CDR3 nucleotides read TGTGCCAGCAGTGAGACCGGTTGGCGGGAGTACACAGATACGCAGTATTTT.

With regard to this clone: Additional DNA sequences in this sample encode the identical CDR3. The V gene is TRBV28, the J gene TRBJ1-1; D perhaps matches TRBD1 (5 bases). CDR1 and CDR2 (germline): MDHEN, SYDVKM. Deletions cut 1 base from V and 2 bases from J, with 11 bases between. The CDR3 has 15 residues. CDR3 sequence (DNA): TGTGCCAGCAGTTTATCCGGCCAGGGAAACACTGAAGCTTTCTTT. Residues: CASSLSGQGNTEAFF.

This chain joins TRBV10-1 and TRBJ2-2; D might be TRBD2 (6 bases). The CDR3 loop spans 16 amino acids. V lost 8 bases and J lost 0, with 16 bases in between. The germline V gene encodes CDR1 WNHNN and CDR2 SYGVQD (reference sequence). CDR3 region: CASHQGGTANTGELFF. The CDR3 nucleotides are TGCGCCAGCCACCAGGGCGGGACCGCGAACACCGGGGAGCTGTTTTTT.

This clone appeared a single time. This sequence joins TRBV6-1 and TRBJ2-2; 9 bases line up with TRBD2. The CDR3 is 15 amino acids. V shed 4 bases, J shed 4 bases, and the junction held 4 bases outside the gene matches. Per germline, CDR1 MNHNS and CDR2 SASEGT. In DNA, the CDR3 is TGTGCCAGCAGTGGACTAGCGGTCTTCACCGGGGAGCTGTTTTTT. Residues: CASSGLAVFTGELFF.

This clone was picked up one time. Other DNA sequences in this specimen translate into the identical CDR3. This chain connects TRBV5-1 to TRBJ2-3, with 12 bases matching TRBD1. This CDR3 is built from 15 residues. Germline V gene lookup returns CDR1 SGHRS and CDR2 YFSETQ. Germline trimming cut 5 bases from V and 4 bases from J; bases unmatched to any gene: 5. The CDR3 nucleotides are TGCGCCAGCAGTTCCGGGACAGGGGGCGCAGATACGCAGTATTTT. Protein sequence: CASSSGTGGADTQYF.

Only one count was recorded for this clone. This sample also contains other DNA sequences that code for the same CDR3. The rearrangement links TRBV10-1 to TRBJ2-5; no reliable D call. This CDR3 has 11 residues. V dropped 4 bases and J dropped 5 bases, with 5 bases sitting between them. Germline CDR1 WNHNN, CDR2 SYGVQD (reference sequence). Here the CDR3 DNA reads TGCGCCAGCAGTGTCGGGGAGACCCAGTACTTC. It codes for CASSVGETQYF.

A single count supports this clone. The chain recombines TRBV7-8 with TRBJ2-7, with 10 nucleotides matching TRBD2. Germline-derived CDR1 and CDR2 are SGHVS and FQNEAQ. With 0 bases clipped from V and 1 base from J, the junction kept 9 bases outside the gene matches. The CDR3 consists of 18 residues. The CDR3 region is CASSLATLTSGPSYEQYF. Written as DNA, the CDR3 is TGTGCCAGCAGCTTAGCGACCTTGACTAGCGGGCCATCCTACGAGCAGTACTTC.

The chain links TRBV6-6 to TRBJ2-3; no reliable D call. CDR3 length equals 12 residues. Germline V gene lookup returns CDR1 MNHNY and CDR2 SVGAGI (reference sequence). V gave up 7 bases and J gave up 1 base, with 6 bases separating them. The CDR3 reads CASKARTDTQYF. Here the CDR3 DNA reads TGTGCCAGCAAGGCGCGCACAGATACGCAGTATTTT.

Remarks on this clone: Within the sample, other DNA sequences also encode this same CDR3. This chain uses TRBV9 with TRBJ1-5; D not resolved. The V end lost 4 bases, the J end lost 6 bases, and 11 bases lay between the germline ends. The CDR3 has 13 amino acids. Germline CDR1 is SGDLS and CDR2 is YYNGEE. The CDR3 nucleotides read TGTGCCAGCAGCCCCTTGGGTGGTCAGCCCCAGCATTTT. As protein: CASSPLGGQPQHF.

This chain connects TRBV4-1 to TRBJ2-5; D ambiguous. Trimming took off 1 base at V and 4 bases at J, with 10 bases between the two ends. The CDR3 is 14 amino acids. Germline V gene data show CDR1 as MGHRA and CDR2 as YSYEKL. CDR3 protein: CASSQGDARETQYF. The CDR3, as DNA: TGCGCCAGCAGCCAAGGAGACGCTAGAGAGACCCAGTACTTC.

The CDR3 reads CASSPRTSRTSWANVLTF. The CDR3 DNA follows: TGTGCCAGCAGTCCACGGACCAGCAGGACGAGTTGGGCCAACGTCCTGACTTTC. The gene calls are TRBV27 and TRBJ2-6; no firm D call. This CDR3 is built from 18 residues. The V gene lost 5 bases and the J gene lost 5 bases, with 22 bases spanning the gap. Germline V gene lookup returns CDR1 MNHEY and CDR2 SMNVEV (reference sequence).

The CDR3 spells CAIAGATGSGYTF. Here the CDR3 DNA reads TGTGCCATAGCCGGGGCCACAGGGTCCGGCTACACCTTC. The chain combines TRBV6-6 with TRBJ1-2, with D possibly being TRBD1 (6 bases). The CDR3 totals 13 residues. V dropped 10 bases and J dropped 8 bases, with 20 bases sitting between them. Germline lookup yields CDR1 MNHNY and CDR2 SVGAGI (reference sequence).

The J gene is TRBJ2-2, the V gene TRBV2; possibly TRBD1 for D (6 bases). This CDR3 is 14 amino acids long. The V and J ends lost 6 bases and 3 bases respectively, with 11 bases between them. CDR1 is SNHLY, CDR2 FYNNEI, per germline. In DNA, the CDR3 is TGTGCCAGCAGAGTGAAGGGGGACACCGGGGAGCTGTTTTTT. This gives the protein CASRVKGDTGELFF.

This clone was picked up one time. The rearrangement links TRBV2 to TRBJ2-5, with D possibly matching TRBD1 (6 bases). Germline lookup yields CDR1 SNHLY and CDR2 FYNNEI. V was shortened by 6 bases and J by 0 bases, with 11 bases between the two germline ends. There are 14 residues in the CDR3. CDR3 protein: CASRSGQYQETQYF. CDR3 nucleotides: TGTGCCAGCAGGAGCGGACAGTACCAAGAGACCCAGTACTTC.

The chain combines TRBV11-2 with TRBJ1-4, with D perhaps matching TRBD1 (6 bases). CDR3 size: 15 residues. The germline gives CDR1 SGHAT, CDR2 FQNNGV. V lost 5 bases, J lost 0 bases, and 10 bases lay in between. CDR3 amino acids: CASSRGRTTNEKLFF. DNA for the CDR3: TGTGCCAGCAGCCGGGGGCGGACAACTAATGAAAAACTGTTTTTT.

The chain employs TRBV7-2 and TRBJ2-7; D gene ambiguous. Germline V CDR1 and CDR2: SGHTA, FQGNSA. V was trimmed by 1 base and J by 6 bases, leaving 13 bases between them. This CDR3 has 14 amino acids. In DNA form, the CDR3 reads TGTGCCAGCAGCTTAGTGTTCCCACCCGGCGAGCAGTACTTC. Protein: CASSLVFPPGEQYF.

The CDR3 sequence is CASSLEAIAGGPGNEQFF. The DNA for the CDR3 is TGCGCCAGCAGCTTGGAGGCGATAGCGGGAGGGCCGGGAAATGAGCAGTTCTTC. The rearrangement uses TRBV5-1 and TRBJ2-1, with TRBD2 matching 11 bases. CDR1 and CDR2 (germline): SGHRS, YFSETQ. Trimming removed 0 bases from V and 7 bases from J; junction bases left unmatched: 12. The CDR3 runs 18 residues. The whole variable domain, remainder taken from reference TRBV5-1 and TRBJ2-1, is KAGVTQTPRYLIKTRGQQVTLSCSPISGHRSVSWYQQTPGQGLQFLFEYFSETQRNKGNFPGRFSGRQFSNSRSEMNVSTLELGDSALYLCASSLEAIAGGPGNEQFFGPGTRLTVL.

The V and J genes are TRBV9 and TRBJ2-3; 7 bases fit TRBD2. J lost 4 bases, V lost 0 bases, and 14 bases had no gene match. The germline gives CDR1 SGDLS, CDR2 YYNGEE. This CDR3 spans 18 amino acids. CDR3 coding DNA: TGTGCCAGCAGCGTAGGAGTACGAGGGAGGGCCCTGGCAGATACGCAGTATTTT. Translated, it gives CASSVGVRGRALADTQYF.

CDR3 region: CSYLGGGGDEKLFF. CDR3 DNA: TGCAGCTACCTTGGGGGCGGAGGGGATGAAAAACTGTTTTTT. The J gene is TRBJ1-4, the V gene TRBV29-1; maybe TRBD1 (6 bases). CDR3 length equals 14 residues. The V gene lost 8 bases and the J gene lost 6 bases, with 19 bases spanning the gap. The germline V gene encodes CDR1 SQVTM and CDR2 ANQGSEA.

The chain is built from TRBV28 and TRBJ1-5; 8 bases fit TRBD1. The CDR3 spans 15 residues. V dropped 3 bases and J dropped 2; count of bases not matched to a gene: 3. Germline CDR1 is MDHEN and CDR2 is SYDVKM. The CDR3 loop reads CASSFGQGRNQPQHF. The CDR3 region has the DNA TGTGCCAGCAGTTTCGGACAGGGCCGCAATCAGCCCCAGCATTTT. Variable domain in full (rest from reference TRBV28 and TRBJ1-5): DVKVTQSSRYLVKRTGEKVFLECVQDMDHENMFWYRQDPGLGLRLIYFSYDVKMKEKGDIPEGYSVSREKKERFSLILESASTNQTSMYLCASSFGQGRNQPQHFGDGTRLSIL.

The chain combines TRBV18 with TRBJ2-5, with TRBD1 matching over 8 bases. Trimming took 3 bases from V and 4 from J; bases not matched to a gene: 4. This CDR3 is 14 amino acids long. Germline V lookup: CDR1 KGHSH, CDR2 LQKENI. The CDR3 loop is CASSPQGAGETQYF. The CDR3 region has the DNA TGTGCCAGCTCACCCCAGGGGGCAGGAGAGACCCAGTACTTC.

This chain connects TRBV5-8 to TRBJ1-2; D gene ambiguous. V lost 4 bases to trimming and J lost 8 bases, with 15 bases between them. This CDR3 contains 13 residues. Germline V gene data show CDR1 as SGHTS and CDR2 as YDEGEE. The CDR3 loop reads CASSRRAQPGYTF. CDR3 coding DNA: TGTGCCAGCAGCCGGAGGGCACAGCCAGGCTACACCTTC.